A selection of T cell receptor beta chains follows, all from one sample in a study of blood T cell repertoires in COVID-19. Produced via immunoSEQ multiplex PCR; TCRdb's table is partial and in-frame only. The sample contains 60,000 to 90,000 clones, around 88% of which appear only once. Specimen: peripheral blood. The source of these receptors is a woman older than 75 with active or convalescent COVID-19. CDR3s include the opening cysteine and the closing phenylalanine or tryptophan. A D gene is named only where the DNA matches it firmly. Clone size is given for some rows only: seen once, a few or many times, or a class if the clone is expanded.

clone size | D gene | J gene | V gene | CDR3 protein | CDR3 DNA
. | TRBD2 | TRBJ2-5 | TRBV5-4 | CASSLTSGGWETQYF | TGTGCCAGCAGCTTGACTAGCGGAGGATGGGAGACCCAGTACTTC
. | TRBD2 | TRBJ2-2 | TRBV23-1 | CASSQGTSGATGELFF | TGCGCCAGCAGTCAAGGGACTAGCGGGGCCACCGGGGAGCTGTTTTTT
. | . | TRBJ2-2 | TRBV2 | CASRPQGTGELFF | TGTGCCAGCAGACCACAGGGAACCGGGGAGCTGTTTTTT
. | TRBD1 | TRBJ1-2 | TRBV28 | CASSLADRALGGYTF | TGTGCCAGCAGTCTGGCGGACAGGGCTCTTGGTGGCTACACCTTC
. | . | TRBJ1-4 | TRBV28 | CASSYAGNEKLFF | TGTGCCAGCAGTTACGCCGGGAACGAAAAACTGTTTTTT
. | TRBD1 | TRBJ1-2 | TRBV9 | CASSVRTGPNYGYTF | TGTGCCAGCAGCGTAAGGACAGGTCCTAACTATGGCTACACCTTC
. | . | TRBJ2-3 | TRBV9 | CASSVGRYTDTQYF | TGTGCCAGCAGCGTTGGGAGATACACAGATACGCAGTATTTT
. | TRBD1 | TRBJ1-2 | TRBV6-2/TRBV6-3 | CASSHPGTGNGYTF | TGTGCCAGCAGTCACCCGGGGACAGGGAACGGCTACACCTTC
. | . | TRBJ2-4 | TRBV9 | CASSVGSGDIQYF | TGTGCCAGCAGCGTAGGTTCAGGGGACATTCAGTACTTC
. | . | TRBJ2-4 | TRBV29-1 | CSVVSHRELAKNIQYF | TGCAGCGTTGTAAGTCACAGGGAGCTAGCCAAAAACATTCAGTACTTC
. | . | TRBJ1-5 | TRBV7-2 | CASSRRGEQPQHF | TGTGCCAGCAGCCGACGGGGGGAACAGCCCCAGCATTTT
. | TRBD2 | TRBJ2-5 | TRBV3-1/TRBV3-2 | CASSPKLAGGRETQYF | TGTGCCAGCAGCCCGAAATTAGCGGGAGGGCGGGAGACCCAGTACTTC
. | TRBD2 | TRBJ2-1 | TRBV6-2/TRBV6-3 | CASSYLLAGGGYEQFF | TGTGCCAGCAGTTACCTACTAGCGGGAGGAGGATATGAGCAGTTCTTC
. | TRBD2 | TRBJ2-1 | TRBV5-4 | CASSLAGGTYNEQFF | TGTGCCAGCAGCTTAGCGGGAGGTACCTACAATGAGCAGTTCTTC
medium-sized | TRBD2 | TRBJ2-4 | TRBV6-4 | CASSPLAAPQNIQYF | TGTGCCAGCAGCCCACTAGCGGCACCCCAAAACATTCAGTACTTC
. | . | TRBJ1-2 | TRBV6-5 | CASSPDVTRGYTF | TGTGCCAGCAGCCCGGACGTAACTAGGGGCTACACCTTC
. | TRBD2 | TRBJ2-2 | TRBV10-3 | CAIRKVGGDTGELFF | TGTGCCATCAGGAAGGTGGGGGGGGACACCGGGGAGCTGTTTTTT
few | . | TRBJ1-6 | TRBV2 | CASRISPGRNSPLHF | TGTGCCAGCAGGATTTCACCAGGAAGAAATTCACCCCTCCACTTT
. | TRBD2 | TRBJ2-3 | TRBV6-2/TRBV6-3 | CASSRGGTSLHTQYF | TGTGCCAGCAGTCGGGGCGGGACTAGCTTGCATACGCAGTATTTT
. | TRBD2 | TRBJ2-5 | TRBV4-2 | CASRPTSGGGETQYF | TGTGCCAGCAGACCGACTAGCGGGGGAGGAGAGACCCAGTACTTC
. | TRBD2 | TRBJ2-1 | TRBV2 | CASSEFPGLAGEAYNEQFF | TGTGCCAGCAGTGAATTCCCTGGACTAGCGGGGGAAGCCTACAATGAGCAGTTCTTC
. | . | TRBJ2-1 | TRBV19 | CASSEWNEQFF | TGTGCCAGTAGTGAGTGGAATGAGCAGTTCTTC
. | . | TRBJ2-1 | TRBV15 | CATSRSRLPATDEQFF | TGTGCCACCAGCAGATCTCGACTCCCGGCAACGGATGAGCAGTTCTTC
. | . | TRBJ2-3 | TRBV7-9 | CASSLTGFTDTQYF | TGTGCCAGCAGCTTGACAGGTTTCACAGATACGCAGTATTTT
. | TRBD2 | TRBJ2-1 | TRBV9 | CASSPRGRGGGNEQFF | TGTGCCAGCAGCCCGCGGGGGCGGGGGGGCGGCAATGAGCAGTTCTTC
. | . | TRBJ2-3 | TRBV19 | CASSTQGIVFDTQYF | TGTGCCAGTAGTACACAGGGTATTGTTTTTGATACGCAGTATTTT
once | . | TRBJ1-6 | TRBV7-9 | CASSLFRSSYNSPLHF | TGTGCCAGCAGCTTATTCCGGAGCTCCTATAATTCACCCCTCCACTTT
. | TRBD1 | TRBJ2-7 | TRBV19 | CASSRGQGRSYEQYF | TGTGCCAGTAGCCGCGGACAGGGCAGGTCCTACGAGCAGTACTTC
. | . | TRBJ2-5 | TRBV5-5 | CASSFTGNPQETQYF | TGTGCCAGCAGCTTTACAGGGAATCCCCAAGAGACCCAGTACTTC
. | TRBD2 | TRBJ2-1 | TRBV18 | CASSPPGTIGTSGSRGQFF | TGTGCCAGCTCACCACCGGGAACGATAGGGACTAGCGGGAGTCGTGGGCAGTTCTTC
. | . | TRBJ1-1 | TRBV10-3 | CAISPQSGTEAFF | TGTGCCATCAGTCCCCAGTCGGGCACTGAAGCTTTCTTT
once | . | TRBJ2-1 | TRBV24-1 | CATSGRDRQVSDEQFF | TGTGCCACCAGTGGAAGGGACCGACAGGTCTCTGATGAGCAGTTCTTC
. | TRBD2 | TRBJ2-3 | TRBV24-1 | CATSDPGTSFDTQYF | TGTGCCACCAGTGATCCCGGGACTAGCTTTGATACGCAGTATTTT
. | . | TRBJ2-1 | TRBV5-8 | CASSLPAERGEQFF | TGTGCCAGCAGCTTGCCAGCGGAACGGGGTGAGCAGTTCTTC
. | . | TRBJ2-1 | TRBV6-2/TRBV6-3 | CASSSLGPYNEQFF | TGTGCCAGCAGTTCTCTAGGCCCTTACAATGAGCAGTTCTTC
. | . | TRBJ2-2 | TRBV19 | CASSIPGINTGELFF | TGTGCCAGTAGTATTCCGGGAATTAACACCGGGGAGCTGTTTTTT
. | TRBD1 | TRBJ2-2 | TRBV19 | CASSTGWDRRIGELFF | TGTGCCAGTAGTACCGGGTGGGACAGGCGCATCGGGGAGCTGTTTTTT
. | . | TRBJ2-7 | TRBV24-1 | CATSEGTEEVAEFEQYF | TGTGCCACCAGTGAAGGGACAGAGGAGGTAGCGGAGTTCGAGCAGTACTTC
few | TRBD2 | TRBJ2-7 | TRBV7-2 | CASSSVLLARTYEQYF | TGTGCCAGCAGCTCCGTCTTACTAGCGAGAACCTACGAGCAGTACTTC
. | . | TRBJ2-1 | TRBV6-2/TRBV6-3 | CASSYLSSLNEQFF | TGTGCCAGCAGTTACTTGTCTAGCCTAAATGAGCAGTTCTTC
few | . | TRBJ1-2 | TRBV18 | CASSPTLTRNYGYTF | TGTGCCAGCTCACCAACACTAACTCGTAACTATGGCTACACCTTC
. | TRBD1 | TRBJ2-3 | TRBV18 | CASSPRDRSDTQYF | TGTGCCAGCTCACCCCGGGACAGATCAGATACGCAGTATTTT
. | TRBD1 | TRBJ1-1 | TRBV28 | CASSPGGRGTEAFF | TGTGCCAGCAGTCCAGGGGGCCGGGGCACTGAAGCTTTCTTT
. | . | TRBJ1-1 | TRBV11-1 | CASSPGRGNSEAFF | TGTGCCAGCAGCCCCGGACGGGGGAACAGTGAAGCTTTCTTT
. | TRBD2 | TRBJ2-1 | TRBV7-2 | CASSLSAGGSYNEQFF | TGTGCCAGCAGCTTATCAGCGGGAGGTTCCTACAATGAGCAGTTCTTC
. | . | TRBJ2-6 | TRBV19 | CASRGSGANVLTF | TGTGCCAGTCGGGGGTCTGGGGCCAACGTCCTGACTTTC
. | TRBD2 | TRBJ2-7 | TRBV7-2 | CASSLGGLAIYEQYF | TGTGCCAGCAGCTTAGGGGGACTAGCGATCTACGAGCAGTACTTC
. | . | TRBJ2-7 | TRBV10-1 | CASSDQGMNEQYF | TGCGCCAGCAGTGATCAGGGAATGAACGAGCAGTACTTC
. | . | TRBJ1-2 | TRBV28 | CASSRASRGGAWDYGYTF | TGTGCCAGCAGTCGTGCCTCGAGGGGGGGGGCCTGGGACTATGGCTACACCTTC
. | . | TRBJ1-3 | TRBV5-4 | CASSLAGTGNTIYF | TGTGCCAGCAGCTTGGCAGGGACTGGAAACACCATATATTTT